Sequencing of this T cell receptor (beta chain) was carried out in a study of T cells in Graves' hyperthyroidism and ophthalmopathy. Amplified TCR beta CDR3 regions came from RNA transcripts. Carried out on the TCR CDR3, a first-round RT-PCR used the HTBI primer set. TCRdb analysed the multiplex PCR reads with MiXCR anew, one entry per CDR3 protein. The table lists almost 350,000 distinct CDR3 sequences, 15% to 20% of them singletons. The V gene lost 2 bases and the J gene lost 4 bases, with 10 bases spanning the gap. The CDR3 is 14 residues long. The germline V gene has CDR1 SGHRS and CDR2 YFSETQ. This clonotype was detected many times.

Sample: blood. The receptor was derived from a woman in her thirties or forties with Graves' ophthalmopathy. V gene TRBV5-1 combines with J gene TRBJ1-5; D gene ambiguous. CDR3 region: CASSLGGRNQPQHF. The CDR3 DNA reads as TGCGCCAGCAGCTTAGGAGGGAGGAATCAGCCCCAGCATTTT.